Listed here are 29 T cell receptor beta chains from one sample, sequenced in a study of T cell clonality in common variable immunodeficiency (dated by TCRdb to between 2014 and 2016). The library was built by means of the immunoSEQ multiplex PCR assay. The table comes from immuneACCESS by way of TCRdb, which keeps in-frame sequences with V and J called. Part of the clones is missing from these tables; in studies checked, under half for an unresolved V gene and the rest for unknown reasons. This sample shows 42,000 or so clones, and none of them turns up only once. The ten largest clones represent roughly 2.1% of the sample. Sequencing was done on a sample of peripheral blood mononuclear cells. These receptors were collected from a person between 18 and 75 years old in good health.

This clone was recorded many times. The read gets to within 3 residues of the CDR3 end, and the germline J gene fills in the rest. The chain carries TRBV6-1 and TRBJ2-3, with D tentatively TRBD2 (5 bases). V lost 1 base to trimming and J lost 6 bases, with 8 bases between them. From germline, CDR1 is MNHNS and CDR2 SASEGT. CDR3 size: 13 residues. CDR3 DNA (partial): TGTGCCAGCAGTGAAGAAAGAGGGGATACG. It yields the protein CASSEERGDT. The full CDR3 sequence reads CASSEERGDTQYF.

This clone was counted ten times or more. The read ends 3 residues early relative to the CDR3; the germline J gene fills the gap. The rearrangement uses TRBV29-1 and TRBJ1-1; D is uncertain. This CDR3 has 11 amino acids. Trimming stripped 7 bases from V and 1 base from J, with 7 bases between. The germline V gene encodes CDR1 SQVTM and CDR2 ANQGSEA. CDR3 bases read: TGCAGCGCCGGTCAGAACACTGAA. Translation: CSAGQNTE. The full CDR3 is CSAGQNTEAFF.

This clone was detected ten times or more. The read terminates 3 residues before the CDR3 end, so the remaining end is supplied by the germline J gene. The V gene is TRBV2, the J gene TRBJ1-4; weak D call: TRBD1 (5 bases). Germline V gives CDR1 SNHLY, CDR2 FYNNEI. The CDR3 length is 14 residues. V gave up 6 bases and J gave up 3 bases, with 11 bases separating them. The part of the CDR3 DNA that was read is TGTGCCAGCAGGGTGACAGTTTCTAATGAAAAA. It encodes CASRVTVSNEK. The entire CDR3 is CASRVTVSNEKLFF.

This clone was observed many times. CDR3 in amino acids: CASTGLSGANVLTF. Partial CDR3 DNA: TGCGCCAGCACAGGGCTATCTGGGGCCAACGTC. The chain joins TRBV5-1 to TRBJ2-6, with D perhaps TRBD1 (5 bases). The CDR3 end is not reached by the read, which stops 3 residues before it; the germline J gene fills it in. The germline V gene has CDR1 SGHRS and CDR2 YFSETQ. Trimming removed 6 bases at V and 1 base at J, with 8 bases between. The CDR3 is 14 residues long.

Ten or more counts support this clone. The CDR3 end lies 3 residues beyond the end of the read and is filled in from the germline J gene. The chain employs TRBV5-1 and TRBJ2-1; D perhaps matches TRBD1 (6 bases). Germline CDR1 SGHRS, CDR2 YFSETQ. V was cut by 4 bases and J by 6 bases, with 17 bases left in between. The CDR3 spans 15 residues. CDR3 DNA, as far as it was read: TGCGCCAGCAGCACCAGAACAGGGCCCCCCAATGAG. It encodes CASSTRTGPPNE. The CDR3 in its entirety is CASSTRTGPPNEQFF.

This clone was detected a few times. The DNA ends 3 residues before the CDR3 does, and the rest of the CDR3 is filled in from the germline J gene. This chain connects TRBV20-1 to TRBJ2-5; weak D call: TRBD1 (5 bases). V was clipped by 6 bases and J by 5 bases, with 13 bases between them. The CDR3 contains 12 residues. The V gene's germline CDR1 is DFQATT and CDR2 SNEGSKA (reference sequence). CDR3 DNA (partial): TGCAGTGCCGAAAGGGGTTGGGAGACC. This codes for CSAERGWET. The complete CDR3 reads CSAERGWETQYF.

This clone occurred many times. The observed sequence ends 3 residues before the CDR3 terminus, with the missing tail filled in from the germline J gene. This chain links TRBV20-1 with TRBJ2-7; D is uncertain. The CDR3 totals 12 residues. V was clipped by 3 bases and J by 5 bases, with 11 bases between them. Germline lookup yields CDR1 DFQATT and CDR2 SNEGSKA (reference sequence). CDR3 amino acids: CSASPRSDEQYF. Incomplete CDR3 DNA: TGCAGTGCTAGCCCGCGATCGGACGAG.

This clone was detected ten times or more. The read terminates 3 residues before the CDR3 end, so the remaining end is supplied by the germline J gene. This chain connects TRBV6-1 to TRBJ2-7; 8 positions agree with TRBD2. Germline trimming cut 2 bases from V and 0 bases from J; bases unmatched to any gene: 9. This CDR3 is built from 17 residues. CDR1 and CDR2 (germline): MNHNS, SASEGT. CDR3 bases read: TGTGCCAGCAGTGAAATAGGGCTAGCGGGCCGCTCCTACGAG. It codes for CASSEIGLAGRSYE. The entire CDR3 sequence reads CASSEIGLAGRSYEQYF.

Ten or more counts support this clone. The read gets to within 3 residues of the CDR3 end, and the germline J gene fills in the rest. The chain has TRBV7-8 and TRBJ1-1; tentative D call: TRBD1 (5 bases). The CDR3 is 15 amino acids. Between the trimmed V and J ends, which lost 2 bases and 5 bases, there was a span of 15 bases. CDR1 is SGHVS, CDR2 FQNEAQ, per germline. This chain's CDR3 is CASSLREGLDTEAFF. The CDR3 DNA, read in part, is TGTGCCAGCAGCTTAAGGGAGGGGCTCGATACTGAA.

This clone showed up many times. A junction end diverges from the germline sequence, so it may reflect a read error. The read is 3 residues too short to cover the CDR3 end, so that end is filled in from the germline J gene. This chain links TRBV4-2 with TRBJ2-2; the match to TRBD1 covers 10 bases. CDR3 size: 18 residues. CDR1 is LGHNA, CDR2 YNFKEQ, per germline. The part of the CDR3 DNA that was read is TGCGCCAGCAGCCAAGATGGGACAGGGGCAACGAACACCGGGGAG. Amino acid sequence: CASSQDGTGATNTGE. The whole CDR3 protein is CASSQDGTGATNTGELFF.

This clone was detected many times. The CDR3 reads CASSLEGGMNTEAFF. CDR3 DNA, as far as it was read: TGTGCCAGCAGCTTAGAGGGGGGGATGAACACTGAA. The chain joins TRBV7-9 to TRBJ1-1; D perhaps matches TRBD1 (6 bases). The read ends 3 residues early relative to the CDR3; the germline J gene fills the gap. The germline V gene has CDR1 SEHNR and CDR2 FQNEAQ (reference sequence). Trimming shortened V by 1 base and J by 0 bases, and 9 bases separated the two germline ends. The length of the CDR3 is 15 residues.

This clone was counted at least ten times. The read halts 3 residues ahead of the CDR3 end, with the missing end drawn from the germline J gene. The gene calls are TRBV6-2 or TRBV6-3 and TRBJ1-2; the D gene is possibly TRBD1 (6 bases). The CDR3 contains 14 residues. V lost 4 bases and J 4 bases, leaving 13 bases between the germline ends. Germline CDR1 reads MNHEY; CDR2 reads SVGEGT. CDR3 DNA (partial): TGTGCCAGCAGTTGGACAGTCAGGGTCTATGGC. Its translation: CASSWTVRVYG. The whole CDR3 sequence is CASSWTVRVYGYTF.

This clone was observed at least ten times. Read coverage stops 3 residues before the CDR3 terminus; the germline J gene supplies the remainder. V gene TRBV11-2 combines with J gene TRBJ2-1; the match to TRBD2 covers 8 bases. The CDR3 runs to 14 residues. CDR1 is SGHAT and CDR2 is FQNNGV in the germline V gene. V shed 3 bases and J 8 bases; nucleotides not matched to a gene: 6. The sequenced part of the CDR3 DNA is TGTGCCAGCAGCTTGACAGCGGGAGTGGATGAG. Encoded protein: CASSLTAGVDE. The whole CDR3 protein reads CASSLTAGVDEQFF. The variable domain in full, completed from reference TRBV11-2 and TRBJ2-1, reads EAGVAQSPRYKIIEKRQSVAFWCNPISGHATLYWYQQILGQGPKLLIQFQNNGVVDDSQLPKDRFSAERLKGVDSTLKIQPAKLEDSAVYLCASSLTAGVDEQFFGPGTRLTVL.

This clone was recorded at least ten times. With the read ending 3 residues before the CDR3 end, the germline J gene is used to fill in that end. The chain links TRBV19 to TRBJ1-5; 9 bases match TRBD1. V shed 7 bases and J 6 bases; nucleotides not matched to a gene: 7. This CDR3 region has 14 residues. Per germline, CDR1 LNHDA and CDR2 SQIVND (reference sequence). The CDR3 sequence is CASKRTGVRQPQHF. The CDR3 DNA, read in part, is TGTGCCAGTAAGAGGACAGGGGTACGTCAGCCC.

In its sample, this clone was seen many times. The read terminates 3 residues before the CDR3 end, so the remaining end is supplied by the germline J gene. The chain combines TRBV11-2 with TRBJ1-1; no clear D gene. V dropped 2 bases and J dropped 6 bases, with 16 bases sitting between them. The CDR3 runs to 15 residues. Germline CDR1 reads SGHAT; CDR2 reads FQNNGV. This CDR3 reads CASSLKAGFWAEAFF. Incomplete CDR3 DNA: TGTGCCAGCAGCTTAAAGGCGGGATTTTGGGCTGAA.

This clone was detected a few times. Sequencing ends 3 residues short of the CDR3 end; the germline J gene provides the rest. The V call is TRBV29-1, the J call TRBJ1-2; weak D call: TRBD1 (5 bases). CDR1 and CDR2 from the germline V gene are SQVTM and ANQGSEA. Trimming left V 2 bases short and J 4 bases short, with 11 bases between. This CDR3 has 13 residues. Incomplete CDR3 DNA: TGCAGCGTTGAACGGGGGTTGGGCTATGGC. Translated: CSVERGLGYG. The entire CDR3 protein is CSVERGLGYGYTF.

This clone came up many times. The CDR3 end lies 3 residues beyond the end of the read and is filled in from the germline J gene. The chain combines TRBV18 with TRBJ2-6; D unresolved. The length of the CDR3 is 17 residues. Trimming removed 0 bases from V and 0 bases from J, with 9 bases in between. Germline V gene data show CDR1 as KGHSH and CDR2 as LQKENI. CDR3 DNA (partial): TGTGCCAGCTCACCACCTGTGCGCACCTCTGGGGCCAACGTC. Translating gives CASSPPVRTSGANV. The entire CDR3 reads CASSPPVRTSGANVLTF. The full variable domain, in which reference TRBV18 and TRBJ2-6 provide the parts outside the CDR3, is NAGVMQNPRHLVRRRGQEARLRCSPMKGHSHVYWYRQLPEEGLKFMVYLQKENIIDESGMPKERFSAEFPKEGPSILRIQQVVRGDSAAYFCASSPPVRTSGANVLTFGAGSRLTVL.

This clone is medium-sized in the sample. The CDR3 is cut off 3 residues early in the read; its end comes from the germline J gene. This sequence joins TRBV5-6 and TRBJ1-2; D gene uncertain. Germline values: CDR1 SGHDT, CDR2 YYEEEE. CDR3 length equals 12 residues. The DNA read from the CDR3 is TGTGCCAGCAGCTTGGGCTCCGGGGGC. It codes for CASSLGSGG. The complete CDR3 sequence is CASSLGSGGYTF. Variable domain in full (rest from reference TRBV5-6 and TRBJ1-2): DAGVTQSPTHLIKTRGQQVTLRCSPKSGHDTVSWYQQALGQGPQFIFQYYEEEERQRGNFPDRFSGHQFPNYSSELNVNALLLGDSALYLCASSLGSGGYTFGSGTRLTVV.

This clone was found many times. The CDR3 is cut off 3 residues early in the read; its end comes from the germline J gene. The chain employs TRBV5-1 and TRBJ2-7, with 10 bases that match TRBD2. The CDR3 extends over 15 amino acids. Germline V CDR1 and CDR2: SGHRS, YFSETQ. V lost 0 bases, J lost 5 bases, and 5 bases stayed unmatched. Here the CDR3 reads CASSLVALAGDEQYF. Partial CDR3 DNA: TGCGCCAGCAGCTTGGTAGCGCTAGCGGGAGACGAG.

This clone was seen more than once but under ten times. Read coverage stops 3 residues before the CDR3 terminus; the germline J gene supplies the remainder. The rearrangement links TRBV20-1 to TRBJ2-1; 11 bases are shared with TRBD2. V gave up 4 bases and J gave up 8 bases; unmatched junction bases: 10. Germline V gene sequence: CDR1 DFQATT, CDR2 SNEGSKA (reference sequence). The length of the CDR3 is 15 residues. Here the CDR3 reads CSATIAGGLGDEQFF. The part of the CDR3 DNA that was read is TGCAGTGCTACCATAGCGGGAGGGCTGGGTGATGAG.

Turning to this clone: Read sequence stops 3 residues before the CDR3 end, and the germline J gene provides the missing end. The chain recombines TRBV18 with TRBJ2-1; the D gene is possibly TRBD1 (5 bases). There are 14 residues in the CDR3. The germline V gene has CDR1 KGHSH and CDR2 LQKENI. The V end was cut by 0 bases, the J end by 8 bases, with 11 bases between. CDR3 DNA (partial): TGTGCCAGCTCACCACCAGAGGTCAGGGATGAG. It translates to CASSPPEVRDE. The full CDR3 protein is CASSPPEVRDEQFF.

The sample holds a few counts of this clone. One junction end disagrees with the germline gene, perhaps due to a read error. Read sequence stops 3 residues before the CDR3 end, and the germline J gene provides the missing end. The chain is built from TRBV7-9 and TRBJ2-7, with D possibly matching TRBD1 (5 bases). The CDR3 has 13 amino acids. The germline gives CDR1 SEHNR, CDR2 FQNEAQ (reference sequence). The CDR3 here is CSSSPDNSYEQYF. The DNA read from the CDR3 is TGTTCCAGCAGCCCGGACAATTCCTACGAG.

This clone was observed a handful of times. At one end, the junction sequence differs from germline, possibly due to a read error. The CDR3 end lies 3 residues beyond the end of the read and is filled in from the germline J gene. This chain joins TRBV7-9 and TRBJ1-1; the D is unclear. The CDR3 is made up of 14 amino acids. Germline V lookup: CDR1 SEHNR, CDR2 FQNEAQ (reference sequence). CDR3 loop: CSSSLAHMNTEAFF. The DNA read from the CDR3 is TGTTCCAGCAGCTTAGCACATATGAACACTGAA.

This clone has a count of ten or more. Coverage ceases 3 residues before the CDR3 finishes, and the germline J gene fills in the end. The chain carries TRBV10-1 and TRBJ2-1; the D gene is possibly TRBD2 (6 bases). Germline loops: CDR1 WNHNN, CDR2 SYGVQD (reference sequence). The CDR3 is 15 amino acids. Trimming stripped 1 base from V and 3 bases from J, with 10 bases between. CDR3 loop: CASSEWRGSYNEQFF. Partial CDR3 DNA: TGCGCCAGCAGTGAGTGGCGGGGCAGCTACAATGAG.

This clone was counted ten times or more. The junction shows a germline mismatch at one end, possibly a read error. The CDR3 is cut off 3 residues early in the read; its end comes from the germline J gene. The rearrangement links TRBV4-2 to TRBJ2-2, with no clear D. This CDR3 has 15 residues. Per the germline V gene, CDR1 is LGHNA and CDR2 is YNFKEQ. Incomplete CDR3 DNA: TGCGCCAGCAGCCAAGTTCAACAGTATAATTCACCG. It translates to CASSQVQQYNSP. In full, the CDR3 reads CASSQVQQYNSPLFF.

This clone was observed at least ten times. Compared with germline, one end of the junction differs, possibly owing to a read error. The CDR3 is cut off 3 residues early in the read; its end comes from the germline J gene. This chain uses TRBV4-2 with TRBJ2-5; 10 bases are shared with TRBD2. This CDR3 has 16 residues. CDR1 is LGHNA, CDR2 YNFKEQ, per germline. The CDR3 spells CASSKEASGGQETQYF. CDR3 bases read: TGTGCCAGCAGCAAAGAGGCTAGCGGGGGTCAAGAGACC.

This clone was seen repeatedly, ten times or more. The observed sequence ends 3 residues before the CDR3 terminus, with the missing tail filled in from the germline J gene. The chain uses TRBV6-1 and TRBJ1-2; possible D gene TRBD1, 5 bases. This CDR3 is 14 amino acids long. Germline assignment: CDR1 MNHNS and CDR2 SASEGT. The V end was cut by 4 bases, the J end by 2 bases, with 11 bases between. The CDR3 sequence is CASSGRTINYGYTF. Incomplete CDR3 DNA: TGTGCCAGCAGTGGAAGGACAATCAACTATGGC.

Ten or more counts support this clone. The CDR3 end falls 3 residues outside the read, so it is completed with the germline J gene. This chain joins TRBV7-8 and TRBJ2-7; 7 bases are a match to TRBD1. The CDR3 has 13 amino acids. V dropped 6 bases and J dropped 0; count of bases not matched to a gene: 2. CDR1 SGHVS and CDR2 FQNEAQ come from the germline V gene. The sequenced CDR3 bases are TGTGCCAGCAGACAGGGGATCTCCTACGAG. The encoded protein is CASRQGISYE. The whole CDR3 sequence is CASRQGISYEQYF.

This clone was detected many times. The read terminates 3 residues before the CDR3 end, so the remaining end is supplied by the germline J gene. This chain uses TRBV18 with TRBJ2-7; 8 positions agree with TRBD1. Germline-derived CDR1 and CDR2 are KGHSH and LQKENI. J was trimmed by 4 bases and V by 3 bases; bases with no gene match: 8. The CDR3 is 15 residues long. The CDR3 here is CASSPQQGASYEQYF. The covered CDR3 bases are TGTGCCAGCTCACCCCAGCAGGGGGCATCGTACGAG.